The source of this T cell receptor (beta chain) is a study of T cell responses to AZD1222 COVID-19 vaccine. To note about this clone: Its antigen remains unidentified.

Measured with immunoSEQ multiplex PCR; TCRdb has only the in-frame clones, and not every one. The data hold about 150,000 clones, with around 90% observed a single time. Germline assignment: CDR1 SGHNT and CDR2 YYREEE (reference sequence). The CDR3 loop spans 15 amino acids. After removal of 3 bases from V and 0 bases from J, the junction contained 3 bases not matched to a gene. Points from the study as a whole: A mostly white British donor set with more females was recruited, and clonal diversity was possibly underestimated. Nearly half of the spike-specific TCRs reportedly recognize variant regions that carry no mutations.

Here the sequenced sample was peripheral blood, taken 28 days after the second AZD1222 dose. The chain combines TRBV5-4 with TRBJ2-3; 8 bases agree with TRBD1. This TCR came from an adult who received the AZD1222 COVID-19 vaccine. CDR3 sequence: CASSSRQGSTDTQYF. CDR3 nucleotides: TGTGCCAGCAGCTCCAGACAGGGGAGCACAGATACGCAGTATTTT.